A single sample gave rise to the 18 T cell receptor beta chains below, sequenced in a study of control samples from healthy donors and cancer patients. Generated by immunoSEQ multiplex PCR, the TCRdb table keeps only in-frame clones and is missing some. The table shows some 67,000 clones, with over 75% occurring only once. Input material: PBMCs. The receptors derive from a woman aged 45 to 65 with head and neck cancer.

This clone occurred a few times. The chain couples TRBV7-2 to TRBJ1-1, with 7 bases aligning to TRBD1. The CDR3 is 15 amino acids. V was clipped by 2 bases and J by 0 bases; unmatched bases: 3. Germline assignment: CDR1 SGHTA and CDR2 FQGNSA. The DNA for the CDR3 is TGTGCCAGCAGCTTAAGGGGACAGCTGAACACTGAAGCTTTCTTT. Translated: CASSLRGQLNTEAFF.

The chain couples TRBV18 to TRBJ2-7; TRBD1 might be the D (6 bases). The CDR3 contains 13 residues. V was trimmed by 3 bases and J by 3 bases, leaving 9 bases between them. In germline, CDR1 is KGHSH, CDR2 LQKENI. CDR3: CASSPGQNYEQYF. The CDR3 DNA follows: TGTGCCAGCTCACCCGGACAGAACTACGAGCAGTACTTC.

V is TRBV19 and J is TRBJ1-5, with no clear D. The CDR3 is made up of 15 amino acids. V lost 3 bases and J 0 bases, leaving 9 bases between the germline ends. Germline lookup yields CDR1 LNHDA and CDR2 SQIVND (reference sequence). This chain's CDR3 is CASSIGSNSNQPQHF. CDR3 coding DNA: TGTGCCAGTAGTATTGGCAGCAATAGCAATCAGCCCCAGCATTTT.

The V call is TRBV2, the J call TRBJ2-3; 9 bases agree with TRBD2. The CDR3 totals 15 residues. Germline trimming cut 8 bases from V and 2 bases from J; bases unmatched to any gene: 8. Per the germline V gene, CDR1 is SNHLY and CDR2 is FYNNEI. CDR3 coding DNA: TGTGCCAGCGCCGGACCGGGACTAGCCACAGATACGCAGTATTTT. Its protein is CASAGPGLATDTQYF.

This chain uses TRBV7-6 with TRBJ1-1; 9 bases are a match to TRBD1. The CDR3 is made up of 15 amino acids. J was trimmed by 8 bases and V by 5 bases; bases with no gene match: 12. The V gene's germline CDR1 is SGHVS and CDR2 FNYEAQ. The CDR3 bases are TGTGCCAGCAGCGTCGGACAGGGGCCTAACCTCGAAGCTTTCTTT. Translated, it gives CASSVGQGPNLEAFF.

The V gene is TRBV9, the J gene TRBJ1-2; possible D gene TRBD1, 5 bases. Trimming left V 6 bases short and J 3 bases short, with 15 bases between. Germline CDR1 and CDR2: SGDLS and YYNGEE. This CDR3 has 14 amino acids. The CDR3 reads CASNNLGTDYGYTF. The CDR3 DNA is TGTGCCAGCAACAACCTAGGGACGGACTATGGCTACACCTTC.

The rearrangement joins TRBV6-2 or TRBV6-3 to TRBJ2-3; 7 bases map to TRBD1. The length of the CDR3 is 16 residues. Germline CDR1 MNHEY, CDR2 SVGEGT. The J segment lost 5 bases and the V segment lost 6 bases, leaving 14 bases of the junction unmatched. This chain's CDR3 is CASSPARQGRGDTQYF. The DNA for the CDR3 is TGTGCCAGCAGCCCTGCACGACAGGGACGGGGAGATACGCAGTATTTT.

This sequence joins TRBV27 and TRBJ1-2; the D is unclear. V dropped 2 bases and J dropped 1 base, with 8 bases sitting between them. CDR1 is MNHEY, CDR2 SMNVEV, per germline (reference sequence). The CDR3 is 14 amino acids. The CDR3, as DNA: TGTGCCAGCAGTTTAGGTCGTCTTAACTATGGCTACACCTTC. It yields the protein CASSLGRLNYGYTF.

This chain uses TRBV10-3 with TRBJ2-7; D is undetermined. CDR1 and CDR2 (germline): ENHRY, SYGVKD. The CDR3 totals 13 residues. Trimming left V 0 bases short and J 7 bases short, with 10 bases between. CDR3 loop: CAISESIGREQYF. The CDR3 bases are TGTGCCATCAGTGAGTCGATAGGGCGGGAGCAGTACTTC.

CDR3 amino acids: CASSIAGQYYSPLHF. DNA for the CDR3: TGTGCCAGTAGTATAGCCGGACAGTACTATTCACCCCTCCACTTT. This chain joins TRBV19 and TRBJ1-6, with D maybe TRBD1 (6 bases). The germline CDR1 and CDR2 sequences are LNHDA and SQIVND (reference sequence). This CDR3 has 15 residues. The V gene lost 1 base and the J gene lost 8 bases, with 12 bases spanning the gap.

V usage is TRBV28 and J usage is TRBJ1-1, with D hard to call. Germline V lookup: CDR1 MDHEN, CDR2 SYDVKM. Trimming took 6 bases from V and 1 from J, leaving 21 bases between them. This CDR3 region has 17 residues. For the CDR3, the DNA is TGTGCCAGCAGATTGGAATCTCAGACCCGACGGAACACTGAAGCTTTCTTT. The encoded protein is CASRLESQTRRNTEAFF.

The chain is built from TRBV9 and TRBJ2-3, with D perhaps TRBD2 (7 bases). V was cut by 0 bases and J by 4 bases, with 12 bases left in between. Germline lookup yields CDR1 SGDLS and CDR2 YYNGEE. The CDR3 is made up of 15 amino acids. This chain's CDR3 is CASSVVGRGADTQYF. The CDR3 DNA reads TGTGCCAGCAGCGTAGTAGGGAGGGGGGCAGATACGCAGTATTTT. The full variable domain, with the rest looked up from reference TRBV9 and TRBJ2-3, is DSGVTQTPKHLITATGQRVTLRCSPRSGDLSVYWYQQSLDQGLQFLIQYYNGEERAKGNILERFSAQQFPDLHSELNLSSLELGDSALYFCASSVVGRGADTQYFGPGTRLTVL.

The CDR3 protein is CASSLGQELGNTIYF. CDR3 DNA sequence: TGCGCCAGCAGCTTAGGGCAGGAACTTGGAAACACCATATATTTT. The chain joins TRBV5-1 to TRBJ1-3; D remains ambiguous. Trimming took 2 bases from V and 3 from J, leaving 12 bases between them. The CDR3 sequence is 15 residues long. The germline CDR1 and CDR2 sequences are SGHRS and YFSETQ.

The CDR3 nucleotides read TGTGCCAGCAGCCCCCAAAACAGGGGATTCAGCACAGATACGCAGTATTTT. Translation gives CASSPQNRGFSTDTQYF. This sequence joins TRBV9 and TRBJ2-3; TRBD1 aligns across 7 bases. Germline loops: CDR1 SGDLS, CDR2 YYNGEE. The ends lost 4 bases at V and 0 bases at J; junction bases unmatched: 11. The CDR3 has 17 residues.

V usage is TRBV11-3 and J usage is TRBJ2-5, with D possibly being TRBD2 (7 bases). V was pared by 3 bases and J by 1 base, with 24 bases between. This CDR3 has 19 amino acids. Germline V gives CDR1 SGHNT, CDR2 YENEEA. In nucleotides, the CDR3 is TGTGCCAGCAGCTTTTACCCGAAGTGGTGGGGGGGCTTCCAAGAGACCCAGTACTTC. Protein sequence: CASSFYPKWWGGFQETQYF.

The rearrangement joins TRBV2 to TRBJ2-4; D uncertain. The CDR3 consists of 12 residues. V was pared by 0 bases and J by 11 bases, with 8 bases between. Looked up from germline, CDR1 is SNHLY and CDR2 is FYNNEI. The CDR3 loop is CASSEAQVFQYF. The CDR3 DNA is TGTGCCAGCAGTGAAGCCCAGGTTTTTCAGTACTTC. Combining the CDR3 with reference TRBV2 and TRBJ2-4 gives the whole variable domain EPEVTQTPSHQVTQMGQEVILRCVPISNHLYFYWYRQILGQKVEFLVSFYNNEISEKSEIFDDQFSVERPDGSNFTLKIRSTKLEDSAMYFCASSEAQVFQYFGAGTRLSVL.

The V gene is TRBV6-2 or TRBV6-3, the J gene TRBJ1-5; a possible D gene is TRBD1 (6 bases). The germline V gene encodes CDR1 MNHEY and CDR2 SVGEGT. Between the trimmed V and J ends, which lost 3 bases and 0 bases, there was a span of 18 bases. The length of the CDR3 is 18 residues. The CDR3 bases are TGTGCCAGCAGTTATGGGGGGCAGGGTGGATCTAGCAATCAGCCCCAGCATTTT. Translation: CASSYGGQGGSSNQPQHF.

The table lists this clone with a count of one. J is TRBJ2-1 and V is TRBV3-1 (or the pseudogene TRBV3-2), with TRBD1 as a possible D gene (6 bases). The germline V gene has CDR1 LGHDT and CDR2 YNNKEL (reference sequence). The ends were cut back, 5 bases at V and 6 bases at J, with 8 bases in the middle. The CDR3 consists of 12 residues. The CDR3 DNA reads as TGTGCCAGCAGCAACAGGGTCAATGAGCAGTTCTTC. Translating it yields CASSNRVNEQFF.